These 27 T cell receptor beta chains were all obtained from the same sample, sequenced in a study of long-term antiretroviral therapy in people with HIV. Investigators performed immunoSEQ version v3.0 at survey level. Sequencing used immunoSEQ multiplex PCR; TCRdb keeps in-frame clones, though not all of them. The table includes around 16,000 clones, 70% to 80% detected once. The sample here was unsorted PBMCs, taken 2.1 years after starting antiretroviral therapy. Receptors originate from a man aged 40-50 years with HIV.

The CDR3, as DNA: TGTGCCACCAGCAGAGACCCGCCGGGACAAGGGACCCACCCTGGCTACACCTTC. Encoded protein: CATSRDPPGQGTHPGYTF. The chain combines TRBV15 with TRBJ1-2; a possible D gene is TRBD1 (6 bases). The CDR3 is 18 residues long. Germline lookup yields CDR1 LNHNV and CDR2 YYDKDF (reference sequence). V lost 0 bases to trimming and J lost 7 bases, with 24 bases between them.

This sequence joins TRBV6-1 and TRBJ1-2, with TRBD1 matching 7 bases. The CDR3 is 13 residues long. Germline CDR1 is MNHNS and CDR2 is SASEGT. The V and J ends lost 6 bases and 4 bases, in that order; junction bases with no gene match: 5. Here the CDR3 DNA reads TGTGCCAGCAGACACCGGGACAGCTATGGCTACACCTTC. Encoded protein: CASRHRDSYGYTF.

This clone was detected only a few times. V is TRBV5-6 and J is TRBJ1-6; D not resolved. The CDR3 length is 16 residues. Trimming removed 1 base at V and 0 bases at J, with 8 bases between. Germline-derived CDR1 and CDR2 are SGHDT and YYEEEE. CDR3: CASSLLPSSYNSPLHF. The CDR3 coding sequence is TGTGCCAGCAGCTTGCTCCCTAGCTCCTATAATTCACCCCTCCACTTT.

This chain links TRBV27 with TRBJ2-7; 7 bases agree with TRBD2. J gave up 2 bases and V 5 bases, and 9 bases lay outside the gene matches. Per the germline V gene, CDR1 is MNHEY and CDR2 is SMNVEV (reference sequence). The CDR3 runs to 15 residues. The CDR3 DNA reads TGTGCCAGCAGTCTGGTGGGGGGGACCGCCTACGAGCAGTACTTC. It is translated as CASSLVGGTAYEQYF.

CDR3 nucleotides: TGTGCCGGGGGGACAGGGGATTCACCCCTCCACTTT. Its protein product is CAGGTGDSPLHF. The chain is built from TRBV10-3 and TRBJ1-6; 10 bases fit TRBD1. Trimming cost V 11 bases and J 8 bases; bases outside gene matches: 3. The CDR3 is made up of 12 amino acids. Germline V lookup: CDR1 ENHRY, CDR2 SYGVKD.

CDR3 sequence (DNA): TGTGCCAGCAGTTCGGGACAGGGGACGTCTGAAGCTTTCTTT. Its translation is CASSSGQGTSEAFF. This chain connects TRBV2 to TRBJ1-1; 10 bases are a match to TRBD1. CDR3 length: 14 amino acids. Looked up from germline, CDR1 is SNHLY and CDR2 is FYNNEI. V lost 5 bases, J lost 6 bases, and 6 bases stayed unmatched.

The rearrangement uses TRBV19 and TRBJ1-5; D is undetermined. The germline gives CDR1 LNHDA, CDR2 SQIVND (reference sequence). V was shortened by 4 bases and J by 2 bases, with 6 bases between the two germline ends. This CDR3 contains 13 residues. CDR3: CASSTKGNQPQHF. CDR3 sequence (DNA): TGTGCCAGTAGTACGAAGGGCAATCAGCCCCAGCATTTT.

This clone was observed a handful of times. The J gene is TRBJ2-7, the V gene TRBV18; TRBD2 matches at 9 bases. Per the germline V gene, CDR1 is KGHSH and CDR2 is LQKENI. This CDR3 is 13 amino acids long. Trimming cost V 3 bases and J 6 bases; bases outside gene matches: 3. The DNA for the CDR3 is TGTGCCAGCTCACCGGGACTAGCAGGCGAGCAGTACTTC. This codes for CASSPGLAGEQYF.

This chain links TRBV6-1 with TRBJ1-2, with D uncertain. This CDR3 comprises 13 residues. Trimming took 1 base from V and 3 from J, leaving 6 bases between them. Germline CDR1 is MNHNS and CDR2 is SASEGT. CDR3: CASSEDSYYGYTF. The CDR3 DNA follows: TGTGCCAGCAGTGAAGACAGTTACTATGGCTACACCTTC.

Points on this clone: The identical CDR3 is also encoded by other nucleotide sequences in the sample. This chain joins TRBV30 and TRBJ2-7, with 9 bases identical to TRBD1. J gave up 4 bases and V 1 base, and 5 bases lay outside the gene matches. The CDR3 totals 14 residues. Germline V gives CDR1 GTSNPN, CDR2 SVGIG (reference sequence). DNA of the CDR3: TGTGCCTGGAGTGGGGGGACAGGGCGATACGAGCAGTACTTC. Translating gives CAWSGGTGRYEQYF.

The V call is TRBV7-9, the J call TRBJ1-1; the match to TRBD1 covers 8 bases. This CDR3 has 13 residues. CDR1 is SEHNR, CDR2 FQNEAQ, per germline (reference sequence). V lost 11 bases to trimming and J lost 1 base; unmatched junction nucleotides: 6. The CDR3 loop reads CAGEQGGNTEAFF. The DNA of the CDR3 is TGTGCCGGAGAACAGGGGGGGAACACTGAAGCTTTCTTT.

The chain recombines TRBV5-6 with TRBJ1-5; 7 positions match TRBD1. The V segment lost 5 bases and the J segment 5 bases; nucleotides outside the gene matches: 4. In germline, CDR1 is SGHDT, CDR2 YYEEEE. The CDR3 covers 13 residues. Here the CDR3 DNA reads TGTGCCAGCAGTTTAACAGGGGATCAGCCCCAGCATTTT. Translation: CASSLTGDQPQHF.

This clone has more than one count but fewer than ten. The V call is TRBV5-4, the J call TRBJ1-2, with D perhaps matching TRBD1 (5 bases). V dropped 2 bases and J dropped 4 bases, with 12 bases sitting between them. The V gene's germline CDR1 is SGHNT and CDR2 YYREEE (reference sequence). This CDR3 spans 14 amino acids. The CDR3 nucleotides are TGTGCCAGCAGCTTTAAGGGGTCCGCCTATGGCTACACCTTC. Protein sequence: CASSFKGSAYGYTF. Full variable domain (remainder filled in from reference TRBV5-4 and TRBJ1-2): ETGVTQSPTHLIKTRGQQVTLRCSSQSGHNTVSWYQQALGQGPQFIFQYYREEENGRGNFPPRFSGLQFPNYSSELNVNALELDDSALYLCASSFKGSAYGYTFGSGTRLTVV.

CDR3 coding DNA: TGTGCCATCACCACAGGGACAACAGATACGCAGTATTTT. The encoded protein is CAITTGTTDTQYF. V is TRBV10-3 and J is TRBJ2-3; possibly TRBD1 for D (6 bases). V dropped 7 bases and J dropped 3 bases, with 11 bases sitting between them. Germline V gene data show CDR1 as ENHRY and CDR2 as SYGVKD. CDR3 length equals 13 residues.

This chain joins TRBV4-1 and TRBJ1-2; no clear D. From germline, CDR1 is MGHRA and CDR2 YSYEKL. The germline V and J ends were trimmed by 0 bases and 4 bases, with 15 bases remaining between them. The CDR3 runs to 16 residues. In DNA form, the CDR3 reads TGCGCCAGCAGCCAAGAGTCTCTTGGGAGGGTCTATGGCTACACCTTC. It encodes CASSQESLGRVYGYTF.

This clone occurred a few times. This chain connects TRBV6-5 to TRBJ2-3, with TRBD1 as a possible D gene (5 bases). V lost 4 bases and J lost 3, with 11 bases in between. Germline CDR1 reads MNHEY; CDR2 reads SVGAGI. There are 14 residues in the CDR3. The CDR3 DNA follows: TGTGCCAGCAGTTTGGGCGCAGGGACAGATACGCAGTATTTT. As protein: CASSLGAGTDTQYF.

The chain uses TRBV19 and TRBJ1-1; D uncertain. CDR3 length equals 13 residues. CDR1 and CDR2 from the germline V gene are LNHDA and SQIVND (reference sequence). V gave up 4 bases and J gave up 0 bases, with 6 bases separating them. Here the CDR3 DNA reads TGTGCCAGTAGTAGGACGGTGAACACTGAAGCTTTCTTT. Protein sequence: CASSRTVNTEAFF.

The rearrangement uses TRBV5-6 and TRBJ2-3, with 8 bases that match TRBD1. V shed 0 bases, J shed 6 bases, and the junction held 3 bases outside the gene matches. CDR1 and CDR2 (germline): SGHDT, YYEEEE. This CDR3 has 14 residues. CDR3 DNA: TGTGCCAGCAGCTTGGGTCAGGGGGCCGATACGCAGTATTTT. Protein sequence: CASSLGQGADTQYF. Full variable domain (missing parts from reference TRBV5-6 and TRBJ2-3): DAGVTQSPTHLIKTRGQQVTLRCSPKSGHDTVSWYQQALGQGPQFIFQYYEEEERQRGNFPDRFSGHQFPNYSSELNVNALLLGDSALYLCASSLGQGADTQYFGPGTRLTVL.

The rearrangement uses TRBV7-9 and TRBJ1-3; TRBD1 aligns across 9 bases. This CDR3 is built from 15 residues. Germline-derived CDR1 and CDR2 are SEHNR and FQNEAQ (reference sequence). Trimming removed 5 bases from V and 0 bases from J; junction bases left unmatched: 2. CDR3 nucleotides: TGTGCCAGCAGCCTACAGGGGGCCTCTGGAAACACCATATATTTT. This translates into CASSLQGASGNTIYF. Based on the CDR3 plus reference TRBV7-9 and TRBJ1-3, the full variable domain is DTGVSQNPRHKITKRGQNVTFRCDPISEHNRLYWYRQTLGQGPEFLTYFQNEAQLEKSRLLSDRFSAERPKGSFSTLEIQRTEQGDSAMYLCASSLQGASGNTIYFGEGSWLTVV.

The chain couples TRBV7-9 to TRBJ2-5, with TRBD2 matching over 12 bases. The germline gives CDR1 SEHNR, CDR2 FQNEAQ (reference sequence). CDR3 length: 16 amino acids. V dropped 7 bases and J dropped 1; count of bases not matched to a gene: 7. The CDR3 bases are TGTGCCAGCACTCGGACTAGCGGGACCCTCCAAGAGACCCAGTACTTC. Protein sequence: CASTRTSGTLQETQYF. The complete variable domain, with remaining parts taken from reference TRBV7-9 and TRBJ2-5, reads DTGVSQNPRHKITKRGQNVTFRCDPISEHNRLYWYRQTLGQGPEFLTYFQNEAQLEKSRLLSDRFSAERPKGSFSTLEIQRTEQGDSAMYLCASTRTSGTLQETQYFGPGTRLLVL.

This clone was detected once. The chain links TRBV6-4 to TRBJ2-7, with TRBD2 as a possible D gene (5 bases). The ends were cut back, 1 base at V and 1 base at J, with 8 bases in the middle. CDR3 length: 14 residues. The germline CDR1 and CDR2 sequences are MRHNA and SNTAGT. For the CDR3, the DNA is TGTGCCAGCAGTGACTGTAAGCGGTCCTACGAGCAGTACTTC. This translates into CASSDCKRSYEQYF.

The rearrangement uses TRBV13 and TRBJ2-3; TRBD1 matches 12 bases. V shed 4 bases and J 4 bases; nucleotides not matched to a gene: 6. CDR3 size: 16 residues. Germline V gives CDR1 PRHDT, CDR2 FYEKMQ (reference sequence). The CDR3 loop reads CASSWGQGALADTQYF. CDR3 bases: TGTGCCAGCAGCTGGGGACAGGGGGCGCTGGCAGATACGCAGTATTTT.

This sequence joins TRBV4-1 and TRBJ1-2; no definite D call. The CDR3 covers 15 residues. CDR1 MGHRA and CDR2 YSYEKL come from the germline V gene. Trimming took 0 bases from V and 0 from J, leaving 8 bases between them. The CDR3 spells CASSQDRRANYGYTF. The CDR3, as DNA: TGCGCCAGCAGCCAAGATCGAAGGGCTAACTATGGCTACACCTTC.

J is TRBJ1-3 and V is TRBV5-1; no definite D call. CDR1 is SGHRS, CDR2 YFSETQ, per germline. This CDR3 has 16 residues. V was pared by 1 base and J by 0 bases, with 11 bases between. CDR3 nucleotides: TGCGCCAGCAGCTTGACAGAGTCGAACTCTGGAAACACCATATATTTT. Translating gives CASSLTESNSGNTIYF.

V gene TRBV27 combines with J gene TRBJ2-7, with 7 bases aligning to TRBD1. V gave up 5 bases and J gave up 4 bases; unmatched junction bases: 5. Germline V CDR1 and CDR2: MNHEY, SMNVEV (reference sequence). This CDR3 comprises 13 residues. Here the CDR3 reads CASSPGQAYEQYF. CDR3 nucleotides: TGTGCCAGCAGTCCCGGACAGGCTTACGAGCAGTACTTC.

As DNA, the CDR3 is TGTGCCTTCGCGGTCAGGGGGCTCTACGAGCAGTACTTC. Residues: CAFAVRGLYEQYF. The V call is TRBV30, the J call TRBJ2-7; the match to TRBD1 covers 8 bases. V shed 7 bases and J 3 bases; nucleotides not matched to a gene: 8. Germline CDR1 reads GTSNPN; CDR2 reads SVGIG (reference sequence). The CDR3 loop spans 13 amino acids.

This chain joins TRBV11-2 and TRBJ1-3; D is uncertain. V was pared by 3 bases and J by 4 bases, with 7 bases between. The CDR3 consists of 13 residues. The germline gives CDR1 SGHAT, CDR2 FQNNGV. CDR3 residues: CASSFGGGNTIYF. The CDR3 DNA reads TGTGCCAGCAGCTTCGGAGGCGGAAACACCATATATTTT. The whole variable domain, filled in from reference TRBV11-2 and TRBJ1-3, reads EAGVAQSPRYKIIEKRQSVAFWCNPISGHATLYWYQQILGQGPKLLIQFQNNGVVDDSQLPKDRFSAERLKGVDSTLKIQPAKLEDSAVYLCASSFGGGNTIYFGEGSWLTVV.